The rows below give T cell receptor beta chains drawn from one sample of a study of cytomegalovirus exposure and HLA in healthy donors. Assay: immunoSEQ multiplex PCR; the TCRdb copy retains only in-frame clones and omits some. The sample consists of approximately 110,000 clones, about three quarters of them appearing once. What was sequenced was PBMCs. Receptors originate from a male donor in good health and CMV-seronegative. Each CDR3 is given with its conserved first and last residue. D genes are given only for firm matches. A row's size may be missing; if present it is once, few, many or a size class.

D	size	V	J	DNA	CDR3
-	once	TRBV9	TRBJ2-7	TGTGCCAGCAGCGTAGGCCAGGGTCCCTACGAGCAGTACTTC	CASSVGQGPYEQYF
-	few	TRBV6-5	TRBJ2-7	TGTGCCAGCAGTTACGGGCCCGAGCAGTACTTC	CASSYGPEQYF
TRBD2	-	TRBV6-7	TRBJ2-7	TGTGCCAGCAGTTACGAGCGGGAGAACGAGCAGTACTTC	CASSYERENEQYF
-	-	TRBV11-2	TRBJ2-2	TGTGCCAGCAGCCTTGGGGACAGGGGACTAGCCCCGGGCACCGGGGAGCTGTTTTTT	CASSLGDRGLAPGTGELFF
TRBD1	-	TRBV5-1	TRBJ2-7	TGCGCCAGCAGCTACTCGACAGGGACCTACGAGCAGTACTTC	CASSYSTGTYEQYF
-	-	TRBV28	TRBJ2-1	TGTGCCAGCAGTTTATGGGGCAGATACAATGAGCAGTTCTTC	CASSLWGRYNEQFF
TRBD1	-	TRBV2	TRBJ1-4	TGTGCCAGCAATGGACAGGGGGACACTAATGAAAAACTGTTTTTT	CASNGQGDTNEKLFF
-	-	TRBV7-3	TRBJ1-1	TGTGCCAGCAGCTTAAGCCCTAAGTCGACTGAAGCTTTCTTT	CASSLSPKSTEAFF
-	-	TRBV5-4	TRBJ2-1	TGTGCCAGCAGCAGGGAGGAGAGAGGGGACAATGAGCAGTTCTTC	CASSREERGDNEQFF
-	-	TRBV6-6	TRBJ1-3	TGTGCCAGCAGTTACTCGGGGAGATCTGGAAACACCATATATTTT	CASSYSGRSGNTIYF
-	few	TRBV18	TRBJ1-6	TGTGCCAGCTCACCAGGCCGGGATAATTCACCCCTCCACTTT	CASSPGRDNSPLHF
-	once	TRBV11-3	TRBJ2-1	TGTGCCAGCAGCGCCGGGACACATTCGGCGAATGAGCAGTTCTTC	CASSAGTHSANEQFF
-	-	TRBV27	TRBJ1-1	TGTGCCAGCAGTTTTAGCTTGTACACTGAAGCTTTCTTT	CASSFSLYTEAFF
-	-	TRBV28	TRBJ2-7	TGTGCCAGCAGTTTCGAGGGCTACGAGCAGTACTTC	CASSFEGYEQYF
-	-	TRBV7-9	TRBJ2-3	TGTGCCAGCAGCGGCGGAGGTAGCACAGATACGCAGTATTTT	CASSGGGSTDTQYF
-	-	TRBV7-3	TRBJ2-2	TGTGCCAGCAGCCCCTTCGGGACTGAGAACACCGGGGAGCTGTTTTTT	CASSPFGTENTGELFF
-	-	TRBV10-3	TRBJ2-1	TGTGCCATCAGTGGGCAGGGTTTTAGTAATGAGCAGTTCTTC	CAISGQGFSNEQFF
-	-	TRBV2	TRBJ2-7	TGTGCCAGCAAGGACAGAACCGGGACCGAGCACGAGCAGTACTTC	CASKDRTGTEHEQYF
TRBD2	-	TRBV28	TRBJ2-4	TGTGCCAGCAGCTTGACTAGCGGGAGGGAAAAAAACATTCAGTACTTC	CASSLTSGREKNIQYF
-	-	TRBV27	TRBJ2-3	TGTGCCAGCAGTTTAGTGCAGGGTGCAGATACGCAGTATTTT	CASSLVQGADTQYF
TRBD1	-	TRBV28	TRBJ2-3	TGTGCCAGCAGTGCCCGGGACAGGGTAGTAGGTACGCAGTATTTT	CASSARDRVVGTQYF
-	-	TRBV28	TRBJ2-1	TGTGCCAGCAGTTTTCGGGGAGGCAATGAGCAGTTCTTC	CASSFRGGNEQFF
TRBD1	-	TRBV6-6	TRBJ1-1	TGTGCCAGCAGTGGGACAGCGCTCATGAACACTGAAGCTTTCTTT	CASSGTALMNTEAFF
-	-	TRBV10-3	TRBJ2-5	TGTGCCATCAGTGAGGCAGTTCAAGAGACCCAGTACTTC	CAISEAVQETQYF
-	-	TRBV5-5	TRBJ2-7	TGTGCCAGCAGCTTGCGGGACTTCTCCTACGAGCAGTACTTC	CASSLRDFSYEQYF
-	-	TRBV5-1	TRBJ2-3	TGCGCCAGCAGCTGGGGGGGCGGTACCACAGATACGCAGTATTTT	CASSWGGGTTDTQYF
TRBD1	-	TRBV2	TRBJ1-2	TGTGCCAGCAGTGAAGAGGGACAGAACACGGGTGGCTACACCTTC	CASSEEGQNTGGYTF
-	few	TRBV5-6	TRBJ2-1	TGTGCCAGCAGCTTGGTTGCGGCTGAGCAGTTCTTC	CASSLVAAEQFF
-	-	TRBV18	TRBJ2-7	TGTGCCAGCTCACCACCTGGGGCAGGGTTGAGAGAGCAGTACTTC	CASSPPGAGLREQYF
TRBD1	-	TRBV5-1	TRBJ1-4	TGCGCCAGCAGCTTGGGCCCCCACAGGGGTAGCCTTGGAACTAATGAAAAACTGTTTTTT	CASSLGPHRGSLGTNEKLFF
-	-	TRBV14	TRBJ2-7	TGTGCCAGCAGCCAAAGGAGACAGATCCACGAGCAGTACTTC	CASSQRRQIHEQYF
TRBD2	-	TRBV28	TRBJ2-2	TGTGCCAGCAGTTTATCCGGCGGGAGCAGTACCGGGGAGCTGTTTTTT	CASSLSGGSSTGELFF
TRBD2	-	TRBV5-1	TRBJ2-5	TGCGCCAGCAGCTCCGGACTAGCGGGAGAGGAGACCCAGTACTTC	CASSSGLAGEETQYF
TRBD2	-	TRBV27	TRBJ2-7	TGTGCCAGCAGTCCTGGACTAGCGGGAGCCTACGAGCAGTACTTC	CASSPGLAGAYEQYF
-	-	TRBV29-1	TRBJ1-1	TGCAGCGTTGAAGGAGTAATGAACACTGAAGCTTTCTTT	CSVEGVMNTEAFF
TRBD2	-	TRBV7-7	TRBJ2-1	TGTGCCAGCAGCTCTAGCGGTTACAATGAGCAGTTCTTC	CASSSSGYNEQFF
-	-	TRBV2	TRBJ2-6	TGTGCCAGCAGTGGTGCTAGGCCAAACTCTGGGGCCAACGTCCTGACTTTC	CASSGARPNSGANVLTF
TRBD2	-	TRBV5-4	TRBJ2-1	TGTGCCAGCAGCTCCCACGGGACTAGCGGGAGTAGTGAGCAGTTCTTC	CASSSHGTSGSSEQFF
TRBD1	-	TRBV7-9	TRBJ2-4	TGTGCCAGCAGCTTCGCAGGGACAGAAAACATTCAGTACTTC	CASSFAGTENIQYF
TRBD2	few	TRBV10-3	TRBJ2-5	TGTGCCATCAGCCGGACTAGTAAGGTTGAGGAGACCCAGTACTTC	CAISRTSKVEETQYF
-	-	TRBV7-3	TRBJ2-1	TGTGCCAGCAGCGAGCGTTCCCCTTACAATGAGCAGTTCTTC	CASSERSPYNEQFF
-	-	TRBV2	TRBJ1-2	TGTGCCAGCAGTGAAGGACAGGATTATGGCTACACCTTC	CASSEGQDYGYTF
-	-	TRBV30	TRBJ1-1	TGTGCCTGGAGTCCCCTGACAGATCCCGAAGCTTTCTTT	CAWSPLTDPEAFF
TRBD1	few	TRBV7-3	TRBJ2-6	TGTGCCAGCAGCTTCGGAACAGGGGGCGCTGGGGCCAACGTCCTGACTTTC	CASSFGTGGAGANVLTF
TRBD2	-	TRBV6-6	TRBJ2-7	TGTGCCAGCAGCCCCGGACTAGCGGGACCCTACGAGCAGTACTTC	CASSPGLAGPYEQYF
-	-	TRBV11-2	TRBJ1-5	TGTGCCAGCAGCTTAGATCAGGCAGGGTCCTACAATCAGCCCCAGCATTTT	CASSLDQAGSYNQPQHF
-	-	TRBV18	TRBJ2-2	TGTGCCAGCTCAGACAGCCTGTCGGGCACCGGGGAGCTGTTTTTT	CASSDSLSGTGELFF
TRBD2	-	TRBV2	TRBJ2-2	TGTGCCAGCACTGTACTAGCGGCTACCGGGGAGCTGTTTTTT	CASTVLAATGELFF
TRBD2	few	TRBV2	TRBJ2-7	TGTGCCAGCAGATTGACTAGCGGGAGCGGGTACGAGCAGTACTTC	CASRLTSGSGYEQYF
-	-	TRBV4-1	TRBJ2-3	TGCGCCAGCAGCCACGGCGACAGCTCAGATACGCAGTATTTT	CASSHGDSSDTQYF
TRBD1	-	TRBV5-4	TRBJ2-1	TGTGCCAGCAGCTGGGACAGGGGAGGTTACAATGAGCAGTTCTTC	CASSWDRGGYNEQFF
TRBD1	-	TRBV19	TRBJ1-2	TGTGCCAGTAGTCCCAGACAGGGTGGAGATGGCTACACCTTC	CASSPRQGGDGYTF